The following is a T cell receptor beta chain sequence with its context. Its antigen is not known. The entry originates in a study of blood T cells in healthy people across ages. Study outcomes and limitations: Possibly confounding the expanded clonotype changes was the fact that donor CMV status was unknown.

Primers used in a second PCR of about 7 to 12 cycles were a sample-barcoded 5' primer and a J-beta primer mix. TCRdb recomputed calls from the 5' RACE reads with MiXCR, one row per CDR3 protein. The sample lists around 1,800,000 distinct CDR3 sequences, 39% occurring once. The CDR3 is made up of 13 amino acids. The germline V gene has CDR1 SEHNR and CDR2 FQNEAQ (reference sequence). The V end lost 8 bases, the J end lost 5 bases, and 15 bases lay between the germline ends. The clonotype originates from a human donor in good health. The J gene is TRBJ1-2, the V gene TRBV7-9; D gene unclear. Input material: blood. CDR3 protein: CASGLGSLYGYTF. As DNA, the CDR3 is TGTGCCAGCGGATTAGGGTCCCTTTATGGCTACACCTTC.